The sequence of this T cell receptor beta chain was determined in a study of blood T cell repertoires in COVID-19. The repertoire was sequenced with immunoSEQ multiplex PCR; TCRdb's copy has only in-frame clones and lacks some. The data show 290,000 or so clones, with 80% to 95% seen just once and more than 0.95% held by the top ten. This clone was recorded a few times. The germline CDR1 and CDR2 sequences are KGHDR and SFDVKD. This CDR3 region has 15 residues. V lost 5 bases and J lost 1; bases outside the gene matches: 4. This TCR was recovered from a young woman who had recovered from COVID-19. V usage is TRBV24-1 and J usage is TRBJ1-5; 7 bases are a match to TRBD1. Sequenced sample: PBMCs or T cells enriched from blood (not recorded which). CDR3 protein: CATSGQGGSNQPQHF. For the CDR3, the DNA is TGTGCCACCAGTGGACAGGGAGGAAGCAATCAGCCCCAGCATTTT.